Following are 29 T cell receptor beta chains from one sample sequenced in a study of T-cell memory formation after mild COVID-19. TCRdb itself ran the 5' RACE reads through MiXCR, one entry per CDR3 protein. The sample has about 270,000 distinct CDR3 sequences, approximately 15% seen once. Sample: PBMCs or a T cell subset sorted from them (not recorded which). The receptors here all came from a man aged 18 to 35 who had mild COVID-19 (a few samples of this study predate the infection). Cell type and time point are not known.

The chain carries TRBV14 and TRBJ1-1; D is uncertain. Trimming pared 4 bases from V and 5 bases from J, leaving 14 bases between. Germline values: CDR1 SGHDN, CDR2 FVKESK. The CDR3 covers 14 residues. The CDR3 coding sequence is TGTGCCAGCAGCCCCAGGTCCTCACGGACTGAAGCTTTCTTT. Protein: CASSPRSSRTEAFF.

This chain uses TRBV4-3 with TRBJ1-1, with unresolved D. From germline, CDR1 is LGHNA and CDR2 YSLEER. The CDR3 runs to 16 residues. V lost 0 bases to trimming and J lost 2 bases, with 13 bases between them. CDR3: CASSQDIGSLNTEAFF. CDR3 sequence (DNA): TGCGCCAGCAGCCAAGATATCGGGTCCCTAAACACTGAAGCTTTCTTT.

In this sample, this clonotype turned up many times. The V gene is TRBV20-1, the J gene TRBJ2-7, with D tentatively TRBD2 (5 bases). Between the trimmed V and J ends, which lost 6 bases and 0 bases, there was a span of 15 bases. Germline lookup yields CDR1 DFQATT and CDR2 SNEGSKA (reference sequence). The CDR3 has 14 residues. The CDR3 sequence is CSAHDYHHSYEQYF. The DNA for the CDR3 is TGCAGTGCCCACGACTATCACCACTCCTACGAGCAGTACTTC.

The chain combines TRBV27 with TRBJ2-3; the D gene is possibly TRBD2 (5 bases). The germline V gene encodes CDR1 MNHEY and CDR2 SMNVEV (reference sequence). Deletions cut 5 bases from V and 7 bases from J, with 25 bases between. The CDR3 is 17 residues long. The CDR3 spells CASSAALGQREGNTQYF. As DNA, the CDR3 is TGTGCCAGCAGTGCCGCTCTGGGCCAGAGAGAGGGTAATACGCAGTATTTT.

This clonotype was counted a few times. The chain joins TRBV7-8 to TRBJ2-3, with 12 bases fitting TRBD2. This CDR3 has 16 amino acids. V dropped 5 bases and J dropped 6; count of bases not matched to a gene: 9. The V gene's germline CDR1 is SGHVS and CDR2 FQNEAQ. The CDR3 loop is CASSPRLAGAGDTQYF. The DNA of the CDR3 is TGTGCCAGCAGCCCTCGACTAGCGGGGGCGGGGGATACGCAGTATTTT.

A few counts support this clonotype. The V and J genes are TRBV28 and TRBJ2-3; D may be TRBD1 (5 bases). The CDR3 consists of 13 residues. Deletions cut 5 bases from V and 6 bases from J, with 12 bases between. Germline CDR1 MDHEN, CDR2 SYDVKM. In DNA, the CDR3 is TGTGCCAGCAGTACCTCACAGGAGGATACGCAGTATTTT. This codes for CASSTSQEDTQYF.

This chain joins TRBV29-1 and TRBJ2-2, with D perhaps matching TRBD1 (5 bases). The CDR3 loop spans 13 amino acids. CDR1 and CDR2 (germline): SQVTM, ANQGSEA. Trimming took 6 bases from V and 2 from J, leaving 10 bases between them. CDR3 nucleotides: TGCAGCGTCGGTTGGACAAACACCGGGGAGCTGTTTTTT. It translates to CSVGWTNTGELFF.

This clonotype was picked up a small number of times. The chain links TRBV7-2 to TRBJ1-6, with TRBD1 as a possible D gene (5 bases). With 5 bases removed from V and 7 bases from J, the gap between germline ends came to 12 bases. This CDR3 comprises 14 residues. Germline CDR1 and CDR2: SGHTA and FQGNSA. The CDR3 spells CASSTSGGNSPLHF. The CDR3 coding sequence is TGTGCCAGCAGCACTTCGGGGGGAAATTCACCCCTCCACTTT.

This clonotype was seen many times. V and J are TRBV6-6 and TRBJ2-7; no firm D call. CDR1 and CDR2 (germline): MNHNY, SVGAGI (reference sequence). V lost 8 bases to trimming and J lost 0 bases, with 8 bases between them. CDR3 length: 12 residues. CDR3 sequence: CASSPGSYEQYV. The CDR3 DNA reads as TGTGCCAGCTCACCCGGCTCCTACGAGCAGTACGTC.

The chain couples TRBV11-1 to TRBJ2-7; a possible D gene is TRBD1 (6 bases). V was trimmed by 3 bases and J by 6 bases, leaving 6 bases between them. Germline assignment: CDR1 SGHAT and CDR2 FQDESV (reference sequence). This CDR3 region has 11 residues. The CDR3 DNA reads TGTGCCAGCAGCTTCAGGGGCGAGCAGTACTTC. Protein: CASSFRGEQYF.

In this sample, this clonotype turned up many times. The chain recombines TRBV24-1 with TRBJ2-6, with 8 bases aligning to TRBD1. The J segment lost 2 bases and the V segment lost 9 bases, leaving 2 bases of the junction unmatched. Germline V gives CDR1 KGHDR, CDR2 SFDVKD. This CDR3 is 14 amino acids long. CDR3 bases: TGTGCCACCCAGGGGGCTGCTGGGGCCAACGTCCTGACTTTC. Its protein product is CATQGAAGANVLTF.

The chain couples TRBV27 to TRBJ2-3; possibly TRBD2 for D (5 bases). With 7 bases removed from V and 2 bases from J, the gap between germline ends came to 10 bases. This CDR3 has 13 amino acids. Germline V gene sequence: CDR1 MNHEY, CDR2 SMNVEV (reference sequence). This CDR3 is CASKAGSTDTQYF. The CDR3 DNA sequence: TGTGCCAGCAAGGCGGGCTCCACAGATACGCAGTATTTT.

For the CDR3, the DNA is TGTGCCAGCAGTTTAGCGGGGGAGGCCACCCTCCAGTTTTTT. Translated, it gives CASSLAGEATLQFF. This chain uses TRBV12-3 or TRBV12-4 with TRBJ2-2; tentative D call: TRBD2 (6 bases). V was pared by 0 bases and J by 16 bases, with 18 bases between. This CDR3 is built from 14 residues.

J is TRBJ2-7 and V is TRBV13, with TRBD2 as a possible D gene (5 bases). CDR1 PRHDT and CDR2 FYEKMQ come from the germline V gene (reference sequence). The length of the CDR3 is 15 residues. The V end lost 5 bases, the J end lost 3 bases, and 17 bases lay between the germline ends. The CDR3 DNA follows: TGTGCCAGCAGCCTAGCTTCGGGAACCTACTACGAGCAGTACTTC. Its protein product is CASSLASGTYYEQYF.

This chain uses TRBV27 with TRBJ1-1, with TRBD1 as a possible D gene (6 bases). The length of the CDR3 is 15 residues. Trimming cost V 3 bases and J 5 bases, with 16 bases left between them. Germline-derived CDR1 and CDR2 are MNHEY and SMNVEV (reference sequence). This chain's CDR3 is CASSFSRGKGTEAFF. In DNA form, the CDR3 reads TGTGCCAGCAGTTTCTCGAGGGGGAAAGGGACTGAAGCTTTCTTT.

This clonotype was picked up a small number of times. The chain uses TRBV7-9 and TRBJ2-3, with D perhaps matching TRBD2 (5 bases). The germline gives CDR1 SEHNR, CDR2 FQNEAQ (reference sequence). Trimming cost V 1 base and J 6 bases, with 14 bases left between them. The CDR3 is 15 amino acids. In DNA form, the CDR3 reads TGTGCCAGCAGCTTAGTTCTGGGCAGGAGGGATACGCAGTATTTT. Translated: CASSLVLGRRDTQYF.

The chain has TRBV18 and TRBJ1-1; TRBD1 aligns across 8 bases. V gave up 3 bases and J gave up 3 bases; unmatched junction bases: 6. The germline CDR1 and CDR2 sequences are KGHSH and LQKENI. The CDR3 has 15 residues. The CDR3: CASSPRTGSDTEAFF. In DNA form, the CDR3 reads TGTGCCAGCTCACCCCGGACAGGGTCCGACACTGAAGCTTTCTTT.

The V call is TRBV12-3 or TRBV12-4, the J call TRBJ2-2, with TRBD1 identical over 7 bases. The trim removed 5 bases at V and 4 bases at J, leaving 7 bases unmatched. This CDR3 comprises 15 residues. The CDR3 DNA follows: TGTGCCAGCAGTCGACAGGGATTGAGCACCGGGGAGCTGTTTTTT. It specifies CASSRQGLSTGELFF.

This clonotype was counted a few times. The chain couples TRBV14 to TRBJ2-4, with D perhaps TRBD1 or TRBD2 (5 bases each). CDR1 is SGHDN, CDR2 FVKESK, per germline. There are 13 residues in the CDR3. The V gene lost 3 bases and the J gene lost 5 bases, with 8 bases spanning the gap. The CDR3 DNA sequence: TGTGCCAGCAGCCAGCTGGGGGAAAACATTCAGTACTTC. Amino acid sequence: CASSQLGENIQYF. The full variable domain, with the rest looked up from reference TRBV14 and TRBJ2-4, is EAGVTQFPSHSVIEKGQTVTLRCDPISGHDNLYWYRRVMGKEIKFLLHFVKESKQDESGMPNNRFLAERTGGTYSTLKVQPAELEDSGVYFCASSQLGENIQYFGAGTRLSVL.

The chain is built from TRBV12-3 or TRBV12-4 and TRBJ2-1, with TRBD1 identical over 7 bases. V was pared by 6 bases and J by 2 bases, with 25 bases of the junction left unmatched. This CDR3 is 21 amino acids long. This CDR3 is CASSPRGRVALTGITYNEQFF. CDR3 nucleotide sequence: TGTGCCAGCAGCCCGAGGGGCAGGGTGGCTTTGACAGGGATCACCTACAATGAGCAGTTCTTC.

This clonotype was detected only once. This chain uses TRBV30 with TRBJ1-1; 11 bases map to TRBD1. Germline lookup yields CDR1 GTSNPN and CDR2 SVGIG (reference sequence). V trimming: 6 bases; J trimming: 3 bases; junction bases outside the gene matches: 3. The CDR3 is 13 residues long. Written as DNA, the CDR3 is TGTGCCTGTAAGGGACAGGGGGACACTGAAGCTTTCTTT. It yields the protein CACKGQGDTEAFF.

This clonotype was counted a few times. This rearrangement joins TRBV15 to TRBJ1-5; D uncertain. The V and J ends lost 3 bases and 3 bases respectively, with 9 bases between them. The V gene's germline CDR1 is LNHNV and CDR2 YYDKDF (reference sequence). The CDR3 spans 14 residues. CDR3 in amino acids: CATSSSEFNQPQHF. CDR3 nucleotides: TGTGCCACCAGCAGCAGTGAATTCAATCAGCCCCAGCATTTT.

The chain combines TRBV2 with TRBJ2-3; D might be TRBD1 or TRBD2, each matching 5 bases. The CDR3 is 14 amino acids. V was pared by 3 bases and J by 2 bases, with 9 bases between. Germline values: CDR1 SNHLY, CDR2 FYNNEI. CDR3 protein: CASSDTGHTDTQYF. CDR3 DNA sequence: TGTGCCAGCAGTGACACGGGGCACACAGATACGCAGTATTTT.

This clonotype has only a few counts. The CDR3 is CASSVDGGNQPQHF. CDR3 in DNA: TGTGCCAGCAGCGTAGATGGGGGCAATCAGCCCCAGCATTTT. This sequence joins TRBV9 and TRBJ1-5; no clear D gene. V shed 0 bases and J shed 2 bases, with 6 bases lying between them. The germline gives CDR1 SGDLS, CDR2 YYNGEE. The CDR3 spans 14 residues.

This clonotype was seen only a few times. The J gene is TRBJ2-3, the V gene TRBV15; D possibly corresponds to TRBD1 (6 bases). The V end was cut by 5 bases, the J end by 4 bases, with 22 bases between. Germline CDR1 LNHNV, CDR2 YYDKDF (reference sequence). This CDR3 has 17 residues. The CDR3 nucleotides read TGTGCCACCAGCCCCCGTCGGACAACACAGGGCCCAGATACGCAGTATTTT. Translated: CATSPRRTTQGPDTQYF.

This clonotype has at least ten counts. The V gene is TRBV7-2, the J gene TRBJ2-1; 8 positions agree with TRBD2. V lost 2 bases, J lost 2 bases, and 2 bases stayed unmatched. CDR1 and CDR2 from the germline V gene are SGHTA and FQGNSA. The CDR3 is made up of 15 amino acids. The CDR3 protein is CASSLNSGAYNEQFF. CDR3 nucleotides: TGTGCCAGCAGCTTAAATAGCGGGGCCTACAATGAGCAGTTCTTC.

The rearrangement links TRBV4-1 to TRBJ2-6; D is unresolved. The ends were cut back, 7 bases at V and 3 bases at J, with 13 bases in the middle. This CDR3 region has 15 residues. Germline loops: CDR1 MGHRA, CDR2 YSYEKL. CDR3 region: CASTSFGLGANVLTF. The CDR3 nucleotides are TGCGCCAGCACATCCTTTGGGCTTGGGGCCAACGTCCTGACTTTC.

This clonotype showed up many times. The V call is TRBV20-1, the J call TRBJ2-7; 8 bases map to TRBD1. The CDR3 is 11 amino acids. CDR1 DFQATT and CDR2 SNEGSKA come from the germline V gene (reference sequence). V was clipped by 6 bases and J by 9 bases; unmatched bases: 7. The CDR3 bases are TGCAGTGCCGGACAGGGCCTCGGGCAGTACGTC. Its protein product is CSAGQGLGQYV.

The chain carries TRBV5-6 and TRBJ1-1; 8 nucleotides match TRBD1. The V and J ends lost 4 bases and 3 bases, in that order; junction bases with no gene match: 8. Looked up from germline, CDR1 is SGHDT and CDR2 is YYEEEE. The CDR3 totals 15 residues. DNA for the CDR3: TGTGCCAGCAGCGCCCGGACAGGGTGGGACACTGAAGCTTTCTTT. This translates into CASSARTGWDTEAFF.